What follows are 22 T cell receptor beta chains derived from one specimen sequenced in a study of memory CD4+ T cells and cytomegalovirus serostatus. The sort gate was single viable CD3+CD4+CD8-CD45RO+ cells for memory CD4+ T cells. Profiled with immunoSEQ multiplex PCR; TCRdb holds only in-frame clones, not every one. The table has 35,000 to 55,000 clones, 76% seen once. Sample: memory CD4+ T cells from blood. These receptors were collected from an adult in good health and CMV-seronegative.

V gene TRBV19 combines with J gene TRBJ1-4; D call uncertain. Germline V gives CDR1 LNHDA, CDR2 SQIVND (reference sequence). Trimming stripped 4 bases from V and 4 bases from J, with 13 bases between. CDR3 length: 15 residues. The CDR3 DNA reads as TGTGCCAGTAGTAACCGACGGCGAGATAATGAAAAACTGTTTTTT. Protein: CASSNRRRDNEKLFF.

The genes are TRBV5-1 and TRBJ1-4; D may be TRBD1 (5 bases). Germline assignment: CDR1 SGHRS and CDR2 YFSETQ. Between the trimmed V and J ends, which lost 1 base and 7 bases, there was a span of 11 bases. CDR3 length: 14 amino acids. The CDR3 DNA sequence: TGCGCCAGCAGCTTGTGGGGGAACGGTGAAAAACTGTTTTTT. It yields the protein CASSLWGNGEKLFF.

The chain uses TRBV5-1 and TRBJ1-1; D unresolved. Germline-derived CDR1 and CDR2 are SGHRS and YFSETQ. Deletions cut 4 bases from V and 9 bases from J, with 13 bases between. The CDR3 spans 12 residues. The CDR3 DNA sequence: TGCGCCAGCAGCCACGGACGGGATAAAGCTTTCTTT. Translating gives CASSHGRDKAFF.

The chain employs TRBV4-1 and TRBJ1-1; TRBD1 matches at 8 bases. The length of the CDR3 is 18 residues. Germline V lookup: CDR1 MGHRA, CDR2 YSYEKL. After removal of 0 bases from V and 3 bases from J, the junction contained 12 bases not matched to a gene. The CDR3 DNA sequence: TGCGCCAGCAGCCAAGATCTCGACAGGGGTGGATTTCACACTGAAGCTTTCTTT. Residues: CASSQDLDRGGFHTEAFF.

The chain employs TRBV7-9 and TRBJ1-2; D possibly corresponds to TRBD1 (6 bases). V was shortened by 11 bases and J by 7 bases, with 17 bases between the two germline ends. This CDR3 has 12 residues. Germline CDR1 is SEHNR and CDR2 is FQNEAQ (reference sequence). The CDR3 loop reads CASGTTGGGYTF. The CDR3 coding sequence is TGTGCCTCTGGGACAACCGGTGGTGGCTACACCTTC.

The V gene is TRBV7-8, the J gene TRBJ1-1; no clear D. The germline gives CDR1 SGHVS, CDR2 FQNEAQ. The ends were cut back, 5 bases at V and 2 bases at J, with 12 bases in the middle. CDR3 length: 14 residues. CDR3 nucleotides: TGTGCCAGCAGCCCAAGGACGGACAACACTGAAGCTTTCTTT. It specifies CASSPRTDNTEAFF.

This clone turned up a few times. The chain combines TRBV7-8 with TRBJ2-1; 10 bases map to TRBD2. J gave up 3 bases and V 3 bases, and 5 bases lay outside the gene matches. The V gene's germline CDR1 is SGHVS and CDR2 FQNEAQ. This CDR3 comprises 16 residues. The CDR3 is CASSLLAGGDYNEQFF. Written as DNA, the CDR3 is TGTGCCAGCAGCTTGTTAGCGGGGGGAGACTACAATGAGCAGTTCTTC.

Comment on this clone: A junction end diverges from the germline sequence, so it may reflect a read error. The CDR3 loop is CASSSSSGNTIYF. The CDR3 nucleotides are TGTGCTAGCAGCTCCAGCTCTGGAAACACCATATATTTT. This sequence joins TRBV7-7 and TRBJ1-3, with D uncertain. The CDR3 contains 13 residues. Germline CDR1 is SSHAT and CDR2 is FNYEAQ (reference sequence).

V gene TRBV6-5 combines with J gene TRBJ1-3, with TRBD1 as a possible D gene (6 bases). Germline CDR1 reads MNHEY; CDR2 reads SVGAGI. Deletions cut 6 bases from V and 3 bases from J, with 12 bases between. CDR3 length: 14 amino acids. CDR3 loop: CASSPNRVGNTIYF. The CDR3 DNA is TGTGCCAGCAGCCCGAACAGGGTTGGAAACACCATATATTTT.

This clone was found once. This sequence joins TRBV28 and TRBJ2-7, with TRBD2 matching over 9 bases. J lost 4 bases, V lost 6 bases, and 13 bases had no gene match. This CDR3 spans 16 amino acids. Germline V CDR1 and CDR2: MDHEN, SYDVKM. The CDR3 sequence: CASRISGLAREYEQYF. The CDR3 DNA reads TGTGCCAGCAGGATATCCGGACTAGCGAGGGAATACGAGCAGTACTTC.

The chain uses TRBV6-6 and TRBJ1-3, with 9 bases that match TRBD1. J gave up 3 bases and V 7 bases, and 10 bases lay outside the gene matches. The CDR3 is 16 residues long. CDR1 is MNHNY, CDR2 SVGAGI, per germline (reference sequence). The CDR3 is CASNLHGTGSGNTIYF. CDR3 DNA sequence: TGTGCCAGCAACTTACATGGGACAGGGAGTGGAAACACCATATATTTT.

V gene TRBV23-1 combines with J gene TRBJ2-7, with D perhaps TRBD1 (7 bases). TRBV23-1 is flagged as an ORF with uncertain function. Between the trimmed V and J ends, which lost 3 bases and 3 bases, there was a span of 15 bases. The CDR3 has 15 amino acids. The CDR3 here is CASSHCGTVDYEQYF. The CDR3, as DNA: TGCGCCAGCAGTCACTGCGGGACAGTGGACTACGAGCAGTACTTC.

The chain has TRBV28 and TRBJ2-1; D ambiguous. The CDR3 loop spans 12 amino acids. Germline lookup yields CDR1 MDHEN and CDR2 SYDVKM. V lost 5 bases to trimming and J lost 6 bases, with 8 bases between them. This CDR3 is CASSPWGNEQFF. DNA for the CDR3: TGTGCCAGCAGTCCGTGGGGCAATGAGCAGTTCTTC.

For the CDR3, the DNA is TGCAGCGTTGGTGGAGAGGGGACAGGGTTCTACGAGCAGTACTTC. Residues: CSVGGEGTGFYEQYF. V is TRBV29-1 and J is TRBJ2-7, with 9 bases identical to TRBD1. From germline, CDR1 is SQVTM and CDR2 ANQGSEA. Losses at the gene ends were 4 bases for V and 3 bases for J; bases not matched to a gene: 10. The CDR3 sequence is 15 residues long.

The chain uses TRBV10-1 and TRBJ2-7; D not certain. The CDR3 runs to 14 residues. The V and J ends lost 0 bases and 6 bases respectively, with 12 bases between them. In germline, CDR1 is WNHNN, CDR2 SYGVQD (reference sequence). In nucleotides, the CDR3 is TGCGCCAGCAGTGAGTCGATTACCCGGAGCGAGCAGTACTTC. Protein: CASSESITRSEQYF.

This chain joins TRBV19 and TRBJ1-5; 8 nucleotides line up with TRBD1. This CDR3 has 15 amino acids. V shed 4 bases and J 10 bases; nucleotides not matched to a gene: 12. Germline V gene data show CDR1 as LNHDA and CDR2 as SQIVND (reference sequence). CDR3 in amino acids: CASSTQGARTLPQHF. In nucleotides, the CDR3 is TGTGCCAGTAGTACCCAGGGGGCACGGACCCTACCCCAGCATTTT.

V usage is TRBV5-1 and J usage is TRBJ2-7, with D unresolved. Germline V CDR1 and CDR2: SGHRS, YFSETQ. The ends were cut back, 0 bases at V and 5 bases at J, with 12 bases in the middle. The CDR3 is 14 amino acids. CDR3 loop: CASSLVAVEHEQYF. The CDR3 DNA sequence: TGCGCCAGCAGCTTGGTGGCAGTAGAGCACGAGCAGTACTTC.

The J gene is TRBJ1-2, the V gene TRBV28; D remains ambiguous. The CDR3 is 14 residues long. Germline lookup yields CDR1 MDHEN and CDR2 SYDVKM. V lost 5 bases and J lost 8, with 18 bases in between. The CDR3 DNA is TGTGCCAGCAGTCCGGACGGTAATTTGGGGGGCTACACCTTC. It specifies CASSPDGNLGGYTF.

The CDR3 DNA reads as TGTGCTAGTGGTTTGAGCTCAGGGCCATATAATTCACCCCTCCACTTT. Its translation: CASGLSSGPYNSPLHF. The chain links TRBV12-5 to TRBJ1-6; tentative D call: TRBD1 (5 bases). Germline V gene lookup returns CDR1 LGHNT and CDR2 FRNRAP. V was pared by 2 bases and J by 4 bases, with 12 bases between. The CDR3 has 16 amino acids.

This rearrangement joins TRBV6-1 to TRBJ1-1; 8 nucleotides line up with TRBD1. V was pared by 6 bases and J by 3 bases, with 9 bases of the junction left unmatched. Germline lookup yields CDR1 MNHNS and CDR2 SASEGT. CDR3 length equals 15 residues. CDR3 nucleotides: TGTGCCAGCAGGCGGACAGGGTGGGCTGACACTGAAGCTTTCTTT. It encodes CASRRTGWADTEAFF.

CDR3 in amino acids: CASSLPGGLDYNEQFF. The CDR3 DNA sequence: TGCGCCAGCAGCTTGCCGGGGGGCTTGGACTACAATGAGCAGTTCTTC. J is TRBJ2-1 and V is TRBV5-1, with D possibly being TRBD2 (7 bases). V lost 1 base to trimming and J lost 3 bases, with 14 bases between them. This CDR3 spans 16 amino acids. CDR1 SGHRS and CDR2 YFSETQ come from the germline V gene.

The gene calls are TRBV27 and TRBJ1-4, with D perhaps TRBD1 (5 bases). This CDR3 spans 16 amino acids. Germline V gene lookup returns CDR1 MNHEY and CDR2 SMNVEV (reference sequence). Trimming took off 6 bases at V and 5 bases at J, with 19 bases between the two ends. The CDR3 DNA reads TGTGCCAGCAGGTCCTCACCGTTCGGGGACAATGAAAAACTGTTTTTT. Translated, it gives CASRSSPFGDNEKLFF. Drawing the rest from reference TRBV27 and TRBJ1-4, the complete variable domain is EAQVTQNPRYLITVTGKKLTVTCSQNMNHEYMSWYRQDPGLGLRQIYYSMNVEVTDKGDVPEGYKVSRKEKRNFPLILESPSPNQTSLYFCASRSSPFGDNEKLFFGSGTQLSVL.